The present entry profiles one TCR beta chain with its context. Its antigen is currently unknown. The data derive from a study of CD8+CD57+ T cells in acquired aplastic anemia. The overall study: Recorded DNA amounts for sorted CD4+ and CD8+ cells had an average of about 3.5 ug. Study-level points and caveats: The study found no significant CD8+ Simpson's diversity difference between patients and controls. Around 29 CD8+ CDR3 sequences were shared between patients and controls.

Researchers used genomic DNA as the template to profile TCR beta VDJ and CDR3. TCRdb analysed the reads with MiXCR anew, one entry per CDR3 protein. The sample holds about 62,000 distinct CDR3 sequences, roughly 54% seen once. The V gene end was trimmed by 3 bases and the J gene end by 4 bases; junction bases not matched to a gene: 8. Per the germline V gene, CDR1 is SNHLY and CDR2 is FYNNEI. The CDR3 consists of 15 residues. V and J are TRBV2 and TRBJ2-7; 8 bases fit TRBD2. Sequenced sample: sorted CD4+, CD8+, or CD8+CD57+ T cells (not recorded which) from PBMCs. This clonotype was sampled from a human donor in good health, serving as a control. CDR3 sequence reads: CASSDHSGRVYEQYF. The CDR3 DNA sequence: TGTGCCAGCAGTGATCACAGCGGGAGAGTGTACGAGCAGTACTTC.